This TCR beta chain was documented in a study of radiation and T cells in renal cell carcinoma. Points from the study as a whole: From baseline, blood top tumor clonotypes peaked at 2 weeks post-radiation.

Libraries were prepared by immunoSEQ multiplex PCR; TCRdb keeps only in-frame clonotypes and omits some of them. The sample has around 170,000 clones; about 87% are singletons. About this clone: Its antigen is as yet unknown.

This CDR3 is 16 amino acids long. CDR1 and CDR2 from the germline V gene are MGHRA and YSYEKL. The junction had 8 bases not matched to a gene; V was cut back by 4 bases and J by 4 bases. Noted time point: blood 4 weeks post-SBRT, at nephrectomy. Treatment denoted: 15 Gy SBRT to primary tumor, nephrectomy 4 weeks later. Nephrectomy followed 15 Gy stereotactic body radiation by 4 weeks. Radiation-treated patients gave blood at baseline, week 2 and week 4. The sample here was blood, taken from a patient whose treatment included radiotherapy and nephrectomy. This TCR came from a woman in her forties or fifties with renal cell carcinoma. The rearrangement uses TRBV4-1 and TRBJ1-2, with 11 bases that match TRBD1. The DNA of the CDR3 is TGCGCCAGCAGCCGAGGACGGGACAGGGGGATCTATGGCTACACCTTC. It is translated as CASSRGRDRGIYGYTF.